The subject of this entry is one TCR beta chain. What it binds is unknown. The sample is drawn from a study of blood T cells in healthy people across ages. The study, taken as a whole, reports: Significant beta diversity loss was already apparent by age about 42, declining roughly linearly. Higher diversity and more naive CD4+ cells were features of long-lived donors, compared to aged donors.

The second PCR ran roughly 6 to 12 cycles with a sample-barcoded 5' primer and J-beta primers. TCRdb re-called the 5' RACE reads with MiXCR, one entry per CDR3 protein. The table has roughly 800,000 distinct CDR3 sequences, nearly 60% seen once; the top ten hold about 20%. From germline, CDR1 is MNHEY and CDR2 SMNVEV (reference sequence). Trimming took 1 base from V and 4 from J, leaving 10 bases between them. The CDR3 contains 14 residues. This sequence joins TRBV27 and TRBJ1-1; weak D call: TRBD1 (5 bases). The sequenced sample was blood. The source is a man aged 25-45 years in good health. The CDR3 is CASSLYGGVTEAFF. The DNA of the CDR3 is TGTGCCAGCAGTTTATACGGGGGGGTCACTGAAGCTTTCTTT.